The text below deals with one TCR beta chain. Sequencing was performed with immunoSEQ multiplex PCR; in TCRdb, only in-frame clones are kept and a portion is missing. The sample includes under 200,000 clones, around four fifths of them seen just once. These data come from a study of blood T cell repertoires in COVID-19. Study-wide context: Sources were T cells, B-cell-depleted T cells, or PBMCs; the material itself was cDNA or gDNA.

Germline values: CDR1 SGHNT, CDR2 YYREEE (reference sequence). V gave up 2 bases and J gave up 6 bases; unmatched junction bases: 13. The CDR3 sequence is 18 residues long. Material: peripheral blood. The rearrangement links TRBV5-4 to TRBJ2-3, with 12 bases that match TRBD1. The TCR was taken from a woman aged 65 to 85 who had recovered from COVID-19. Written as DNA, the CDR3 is TGTGCCAGCAGCTTTGGGGGATCGGGACAGGGGGCTGGGGATACGCAGTATTTT. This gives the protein CASSFGGSGQGAGDTQYF.